A single sample gave rise to the 21 T cell receptor beta chains below, sequenced in a study of blood T cell repertoires in COVID-19. Profiling relied on immunoSEQ multiplex PCR, and the TCRdb table lists in-frame clones only, not all of them. The data hold 52,000 or so clones, with roughly 85% observed a single time. Sequenced sample: peripheral blood. These receptors were taken from a human donor in a cohort sampled during active COVID-19.

The gene calls are TRBV28 and TRBJ2-4, with D tentatively TRBD2 (7 bases). The CDR3 covers 14 residues. The V gene lost 8 bases and the J gene lost 1 base, with 12 bases spanning the gap. The germline gives CDR1 MDHEN, CDR2 SYDVKM. The CDR3 bases are TGTGCCAGCTCCCCGGGGGGCGCCAAAAACATTCAGTACTTC. It encodes CASSPGGAKNIQYF. Full variable domain (missing parts from reference TRBV28 and TRBJ2-4): DVKVTQSSRYLVKRTGEKVFLECVQDMDHENMFWYRQDPGLGLRLIYFSYDVKMKEKGDIPEGYSVSREKKERFSLILESASTNQTSMYLCASSPGGAKNIQYFGAGTRLSVL.

The rearrangement links TRBV3-1 (or the pseudogene TRBV3-2) to TRBJ1-1; D perhaps matches TRBD1 (6 bases). Deletions cut 0 bases from V and 1 base from J, with 9 bases between. This CDR3 has 15 residues. Germline CDR1 reads LGHDT; CDR2 reads YNNKEL (reference sequence). CDR3 sequence (DNA): TGTGCCAGCAGCCAAGACCCGGGACAGAACACTGAAGCTTTCTTT. Its protein is CASSQDPGQNTEAFF.

J is TRBJ1-1 and V is TRBV4-1, with D hard to call. Germline assignment: CDR1 MGHRA and CDR2 YSYEKL. The CDR3 consists of 15 residues. With 1 base removed from V and 5 bases from J, the gap between germline ends came to 14 bases. The CDR3 spells CASSQGRQPGTEAFF. CDR3 sequence (DNA): TGCGCCAGCAGCCAAGGGCGACAACCTGGTACTGAAGCTTTCTTT.

For this clone: The junction does not match germline at one end; this may be a read error. CDR3 region: CASREGQQNTEAFF. The CDR3 nucleotides are TGTGCCAGCAGGGAAGGACAGCAGAACACTGAAGCTTTCTTT. The chain combines TRBV2 with TRBJ1-1; a possible D gene is TRBD1 (6 bases). This CDR3 has 14 residues. Germline CDR1 and CDR2: SNHLY and FYNNEI.

This chain joins TRBV2 and TRBJ1-1; a possible D gene is TRBD1 (6 bases). Trimming cost V 2 bases and J 1 base, with 11 bases left between them. CDR3 size: 15 residues. The germline gives CDR1 SNHLY, CDR2 FYNNEI. The CDR3 nucleotides read TGTGCCAGCAGTGAAATGGGAGGGGGGAACACTGAAGCTTTCTTT. Protein sequence: CASSEMGGGNTEAFF.

The CDR3 loop is CASNNQGANTGELFF. For the CDR3, the DNA is TGTGCCAGCAATAATCAGGGGGCGAACACCGGGGAGCTGTTTTTT. The chain carries TRBV2 and TRBJ2-2; 7 bases match TRBD1. CDR1 and CDR2 from the germline V gene are SNHLY and FYNNEI. V lost 7 bases to trimming and J lost 0 bases; unmatched junction nucleotides: 5. The CDR3 consists of 15 residues. Drawing the rest from reference TRBV2 and TRBJ2-2, the complete variable domain is EPEVTQTPSHQVTQMGQEVILRCVPISNHLYFYWYRQILGQKVEFLVSFYNNEISEKSEIFDDQFSVERPDGSNFTLKIRSTKLEDSAMYFCASNNQGANTGELFFGEGSRLTVL.

The chain couples TRBV18 to TRBJ1-5; 9 bases match TRBD1. The CDR3 has 13 amino acids. Germline CDR1 reads KGHSH; CDR2 reads LQKENI. Losses at the gene ends were 3 bases for V and 10 bases for J; bases not matched to a gene: 4. CDR3 sequence (DNA): TGTGCCAGCTCACCGGACAGGGGTCGTCCCCAGCATTTT. Translation: CASSPDRGRPQHF.

V gene TRBV29-1 combines with J gene TRBJ2-2; D possibly corresponds to TRBD2 (5 bases). There are 13 residues in the CDR3. Germline V CDR1 and CDR2: SQVTM, ANQGSEA. V was pared by 7 bases and J by 4 bases, with 13 bases between. The CDR3 nucleotides are TGCAGCGGGGTGGCAGGACTCACCGGGGAGCTGTTTTTT. Amino acids: CSGVAGLTGELFF.

This clone has a handful of counts. The rearrangement links TRBV5-1 to TRBJ2-7; TRBD1 might be the D (6 bases). Trimming took 4 bases from V and 1 from J, leaving 12 bases between them. The CDR3 sequence is 14 residues long. Germline V lookup: CDR1 SGHRS, CDR2 YFSETQ. CDR3 coding DNA: TGCGCCAGCAGCATTATGACAGGTTCCTACGAGCAGTACTTC. This gives the protein CASSIMTGSYEQYF.

The chain uses TRBV4-2 and TRBJ2-7; 10 bases fit TRBD1. Per germline, CDR1 LGHNA and CDR2 YNFKEQ. CDR3 length: 16 residues. V lost 3 bases and J lost 3; bases outside the gene matches: 8. In nucleotides, the CDR3 is TGTGCCAGCAGCCACAACATAGGACAGGGGGTCTACGAGCAGTACTTC. As protein: CASSHNIGQGVYEQYF.

This clone came up once. As DNA, the CDR3 is TGTGCCACCAGCAGCGCATCGGGACTAGCGGGACCCGAGCAGTTCTTC. It translates to CATSSASGLAGPEQFF. V usage is TRBV15 and J usage is TRBJ2-1; 13 bases line up with TRBD2. CDR3 length equals 16 residues. V shed 3 bases and J 10 bases; nucleotides not matched to a gene: 9. Germline CDR1 is LNHNV and CDR2 is YYDKDF (reference sequence). Filled out from reference TRBV15 and TRBJ2-1, the complete variable domain reads DAMVIQNPRYQVTQFGKPVTLSCSQTLNHNVMYWYQQKSSQAPKLLFHYYDKDFNNEADTPDNFQSRRPNTSFCFLDIRSPGLGDTAMYLCATSSASGLAGPEQFFGPGTRLTVL.

This clone was seen once. The chain joins TRBV10-3 to TRBJ2-2; no clear D. V lost 8 bases, J lost 4 bases, and 8 bases lay in between. The CDR3 contains 12 residues. Germline V gives CDR1 ENHRY, CDR2 SYGVKD. CDR3 protein: CAIRGSTGELFF. CDR3 DNA sequence: TGTGCCATCCGCGGATCCACCGGGGAGCTGTTTTTT.

This chain links TRBV19 with TRBJ2-2, with TRBD2 matching 16 bases. The length of the CDR3 is 17 residues. V lost 6 bases to trimming and J lost 0 bases; unmatched junction nucleotides: 1. CDR1 and CDR2 from the germline V gene are LNHDA and SQIVND (reference sequence). This chain's CDR3 is CASRGTSGRANTGELFF. In DNA form, the CDR3 reads TGTGCCAGTAGGGGGACTAGCGGGAGGGCGAACACCGGGGAGCTGTTTTTT.

V usage is TRBV30 and J usage is TRBJ2-2; 11 bases line up with TRBD1. This CDR3 is built from 15 residues. CDR1 and CDR2 from the germline V gene are GTSNPN and SVGIG (reference sequence). Trimming took 4 bases from V and 6 from J; bases not matched to a gene: 7. The CDR3 DNA reads TGTGCCTGGACCGGGACAGGGGGATTCGCCGGGGAGCTGTTTTTT. It codes for CAWTGTGGFAGELFF.

The V gene is TRBV7-2, the J gene TRBJ1-2, with a weak D call TRBD1 (6 bases). Per the germline V gene, CDR1 is SGHTA and CDR2 is FQGNSA. There are 14 residues in the CDR3. V was cut by 5 bases and J by 2 bases, with 12 bases left in between. CDR3 in DNA: TGTGCCAGCAGCCCCCAGGGGCCGAACTATGGCTACACCTTC. Amino acids: CASSPQGPNYGYTF.

The chain recombines TRBV12-3 or TRBV12-4 with TRBJ2-1; D might be TRBD2 (5 bases). Trimming left V 3 bases short and J 7 bases short, with 10 bases between. The CDR3 contains 13 residues. CDR3 nucleotides: TGTGCCAGCAGTTTTAGTTCGGGGAATGAGCAGTTCTTC. Translated, it gives CASSFSSGNEQFF.

V usage is TRBV7-9 and J usage is TRBJ1-1, with a possible D match to TRBD1 (5 bases). The CDR3 has 13 amino acids. Germline V gives CDR1 SEHNR, CDR2 FQNEAQ (reference sequence). V lost 10 bases and J 2 bases, leaving 14 bases between the germline ends. This chain's CDR3 is CANSQGYNTEAFF. For the CDR3, the DNA is TGTGCCAACTCCCAGGGATATAACACTGAAGCTTTCTTT.

The V call is TRBV6-6, the J call TRBJ2-7; 7 bases map to TRBD2. Unmatched junction bases numbered 7, after V lost 4 bases and J lost 4 bases. This CDR3 contains 14 residues. Germline V CDR1 and CDR2: MNHNY, SVGAGI (reference sequence). CDR3 loop: CASSFPSGVYEQYF. DNA of the CDR3: TGTGCCAGCAGTTTCCCTAGCGGAGTTTACGAGCAGTACTTC.

This clone is labeled as medium-sized. The J gene is TRBJ2-5, the V gene TRBV5-4; TRBD2 matches at 8 bases. CDR3 size: 15 residues. The germline CDR1 and CDR2 sequences are SGHNT and YYREEE (reference sequence). V lost 3 bases and J lost 5; bases outside the gene matches: 9. The CDR3 spells CASSSGLARVETQYF. As DNA, the CDR3 is TGTGCCAGCAGCTCCGGACTAGCCAGGGTGGAGACCCAGTACTTC.

The chain combines TRBV6-2 or TRBV6-3 with TRBJ2-7, with 14 nucleotides matching TRBD2. CDR3 length: 18 residues. The germline CDR1 and CDR2 sequences are MNHEY and SVGEGT. V shed 2 bases and J 2 bases; nucleotides not matched to a gene: 8. The CDR3 region is CASSYPTSGRAGAYEQYF. DNA of the CDR3: TGTGCCAGCAGTTACCCGACTAGCGGGAGGGCCGGGGCCTACGAGCAGTACTTC.

The V gene is TRBV7-2, the J gene TRBJ2-1; 9 positions match TRBD1. Germline trimming cut 1 base from V and 5 bases from J; bases unmatched to any gene: 9. The CDR3 contains 17 residues. CDR1 SGHTA and CDR2 FQGNSA come from the germline V gene. The CDR3, as DNA: TGTGCCAGCAGCTTAGTTTGGGGACAGGGAACACACAATGAGCAGTTCTTC. Translating gives CASSLVWGQGTHNEQFF.